The 25 T cell receptor beta chains below come from one sample, sequenced in a study of cytomegalovirus exposure and HLA in healthy donors (TCRdb year 2017). To prepare the library, the immunoSEQ multiplex PCR assay was applied. A mixture of 60 forward primers for TCR Vbeta segments and 13 reverse primers for TCR Jbeta segments was used in the multiplex PCR. TCRdb provides this immuneACCESS table in a form limited to in-frame rearrangements. Some clones are lacking; in checked studies, under half of them reflect an unresolved V gene, and why the rest are absent is not known. The sample contains over 200,000 clones, 70% to 85% of them found a single time. The top ten constitute 3.8% of the sample. The sequenced sample was PBMCs. These receptors were taken from a male donor in good health and CMV-seronegative.

This clone has a single count. The chain has TRBV6-5 and TRBJ1-1; TRBD1 is a possible D gene (6 bases). Germline CDR1 reads MNHEY; CDR2 reads SVGAGI. V dropped 7 bases and J dropped 4 bases, with 19 bases sitting between them. This CDR3 is 15 amino acids long. The CDR3 here is CASTPTGSSSTEAFF. DNA for the CDR3: TGTGCCAGCACCCCAACAGGGAGTAGCTCCACTGAAGCTTTCTTT.

V usage is TRBV9 and J usage is TRBJ2-1; 8 nucleotides align to TRBD2. V gave up 3 bases and J gave up 3 bases; unmatched junction bases: 5. The germline V gene encodes CDR1 SGDLS and CDR2 YYNGEE. The CDR3 covers 15 residues. CDR3 in amino acids: CASSGSGSGYNEQFF. The CDR3 region has the DNA TGTGCCAGCAGCGGCAGCGGGAGCGGCTACAATGAGCAGTTCTTC. Using reference TRBV9 and TRBJ2-1 for the parts outside the CDR3, the full variable domain is DSGVTQTPKHLITATGQRVTLRCSPRSGDLSVYWYQQSLDQGLQFLIQYYNGEERAKGNILERFSAQQFPDLHSELNLSSLELGDSALYFCASSGSGSGYNEQFFGPGTRLTVL.

The rearrangement uses TRBV6-5 and TRBJ2-5, with a possible D match to TRBD2 (5 bases). Germline V gene sequence: CDR1 MNHEY, CDR2 SVGAGI. The CDR3 spans 15 residues. V lost 0 bases and J lost 4, with 12 bases in between. CDR3 in DNA: TGTGCCAGCAGTTACTCAGCACGAGGGAGAGAGACCCAGTACTTC. It yields the protein CASSYSARGRETQYF.

The chain employs TRBV9 and TRBJ2-3; D remains ambiguous. The CDR3 is made up of 14 amino acids. Trimming removed 4 bases at V and 0 bases at J, with 9 bases between. In germline, CDR1 is SGDLS, CDR2 YYNGEE. CDR3 amino acids: CASSPTFSTDTQYF. In DNA, the CDR3 is TGTGCCAGCAGCCCTACCTTTAGCACAGATACGCAGTATTTT.

V usage is TRBV7-2 and J usage is TRBJ2-7, with D tentatively TRBD2 (5 bases). The V end lost 5 bases, the J end lost 5 bases, and 10 bases lay between the germline ends. This CDR3 has 12 amino acids. Per germline, CDR1 SGHTA and CDR2 FQGNSA. CDR3 nucleotide sequence: TGTGCCAGCAGCCGGGAAGGGAACGAGCAGTACTTC. This sequence encodes CASSREGNEQYF.

The rearrangement links TRBV5-4 to TRBJ2-2; 14 bases map to TRBD2. The CDR3 covers 16 residues. The V segment lost 4 bases and the J segment 7 bases; nucleotides outside the gene matches: 6. From germline, CDR1 is SGHNT and CDR2 YYREEE (reference sequence). The CDR3 sequence: CASSETSGRAGGELFF. Written as DNA, the CDR3 is TGTGCCAGCAGCGAGACTAGCGGGAGGGCCGGCGGGGAGCTGTTTTTT. Full variable domain (missing parts from reference TRBV5-4 and TRBJ2-2): ETGVTQSPTHLIKTRGQQVTLRCSSQSGHNTVSWYQQALGQGPQFIFQYYREEENGRGNFPPRFSGLQFPNYSSELNVNALELDDSALYLCASSETSGRAGGELFFGEGSRLTVL.

The chain employs TRBV18 and TRBJ2-1; 7 nucleotides line up with TRBD1. V shed 3 bases and J 5 bases; nucleotides not matched to a gene: 4. Germline lookup yields CDR1 KGHSH and CDR2 LQKENI. This CDR3 is 14 amino acids long. The DNA of the CDR3 is TGTGCCAGCTCACCCTCGACAGGGAACAATGAGCAGTTCTTC. As protein: CASSPSTGNNEQFF.

The rearrangement uses TRBV5-1 and TRBJ2-5; no definite D call. The J call is doubtful: the DNA matches TRBJ2-7 better. The CDR3 loop spans 15 amino acids. Germline V gene lookup returns CDR1 SGHRS and CDR2 YFSETQ. As DNA, the CDR3 is TGCGCCAGCAGCTTGGTGGTCGGAGCGCGATACGAGCAGTACTTC. It yields the protein CASSLVVGARYEQYF.

The chain links TRBV10-1 to TRBJ2-2; the match to TRBD1 covers 7 bases. Germline V gives CDR1 WNHNN, CDR2 SYGVQD (reference sequence). This CDR3 is 18 amino acids long. Trimming at V came to 2 bases and at J to 5 bases, leaving 14 bases not matched to a gene. The CDR3 protein is CASSERQGWTGLTGELFF. Here the CDR3 DNA reads TGCGCCAGCAGTGAGCGCCAGGGCTGGACAGGCCTAACCGGGGAGCTGTTTTTT.

V is TRBV5-5 and J is TRBJ2-3; TRBD1 might be the D (6 bases). This CDR3 is 15 amino acids long. Germline-derived CDR1 and CDR2 are SGHKS and YYEKEE (reference sequence). V was trimmed by 0 bases and J by 4 bases, leaving 12 bases between them. This CDR3 reads CASSLEVTGADTQYF. For the CDR3, the DNA is TGTGCCAGCAGCTTGGAGGTGACAGGAGCAGATACGCAGTATTTT.

This clone was counted between two and nine times. V is TRBV7-6 and J is TRBJ2-5; the D gene is possibly TRBD1 (5 bases). Germline V gene sequence: CDR1 SGHVS, CDR2 FNYEAQ. This CDR3 has 14 amino acids. V was cut by 5 bases and J by 2 bases, with 12 bases left in between. The CDR3 sequence: CASSPDRVQETQYF. CDR3 DNA sequence: TGTGCCAGCAGCCCCGACAGAGTACAAGAGACCCAGTACTTC. Drawing the rest from reference TRBV7-6 and TRBJ2-5, the complete variable domain is GAGVSQSPRYKVTKRGQDVALRCDPISGHVSLYWYRQALGQGPEFLTYFNYEAQQDKSGLPNDRFSAERPEGSISTLTIQRTEQRDSAMYRCASSPDRVQETQYFGPGTRLLVL.

The chain uses TRBV5-4 and TRBJ1-2; D possibly corresponds to TRBD1 (5 bases). CDR1 and CDR2 (germline): SGHNT, YYREEE (reference sequence). The V end lost 0 bases, the J end lost 7 bases, and 19 bases lay between the germline ends. This CDR3 contains 16 residues. The CDR3 coding sequence is TGTGCCAGCAGCTTGGCCAATCCCGGCAGGGTGGTTGGCTACACCTTC. It specifies CASSLANPGRVVGYTF.

This chain joins TRBV7-6 and TRBJ2-2; D remains ambiguous. Germline CDR1 is SGHVS and CDR2 is FNYEAQ. The CDR3 is 17 residues long. The V gene lost 5 bases and the J gene lost 2 bases, with 18 bases spanning the gap. The CDR3 loop is CASSPATHRRNTGELFF. The CDR3 DNA follows: TGTGCCAGCAGCCCAGCGACTCATCGAAGAAACACCGGGGAGCTGTTTTTT.

The chain carries TRBV6-5 and TRBJ2-1; possibly TRBD2 for D (5 bases). Germline V CDR1 and CDR2: MNHEY, SVGAGI. Trimming cost V 3 bases and J 8 bases, with 20 bases left between them. The CDR3 covers 16 residues. CDR3 sequence (DNA): TGTGCCAGCAGTTATCCCTCTAGAGGGAGTTTCGATGAGCAGTTCTTC. Translation gives CASSYPSRGSFDEQFF.

The chain recombines TRBV5-1 with TRBJ2-3; 7 positions match TRBD2. Germline values: CDR1 SGHRS, CDR2 YFSETQ. This CDR3 region has 16 residues. With V trimmed by 3 bases and J by 0 bases, 7 bases remained unmatched. As DNA, the CDR3 is TGCGCCAGCAGCTCGGGACTATTCGGTAGCACAGATACGCAGTATTTT. Its translation is CASSSGLFGSTDTQYF.

Regarding this clone: A read error is likely, as this CDR3 ends without the conserved phenylalanine or tryptophan. V and J are TRBV10-2 and TRBJ2-7, with 9 bases identical to TRBD2. Trimming took 10 bases from V and 3 from J; bases not matched to a gene: 22. Germline lookup yields CDR1 WSHSY and CDR2 SAAADI. The CDR3 has 18 amino acids. CDR3 loop: CATSWEREAVGPLYEQYS. CDR3 bases: TGCGCCACCAGCTGGGAGCGGGAGGCCGTTGGTCCCCTCTACGAGCAGTACTCC.

The chain recombines TRBV4-2 with TRBJ2-1; 13 bases agree with TRBD2. From germline, CDR1 is LGHNA and CDR2 YNFKEQ. Trimming at V came to 1 base and at J to 5 bases, leaving 11 bases not matched to a gene. This CDR3 contains 19 residues. CDR3 protein: CASSQGTYPLAGGDNEQFF. The CDR3 bases are TGTGCCAGCAGCCAAGGGACCTATCCACTAGCGGGAGGGGACAATGAGCAGTTCTTC.

The chain joins TRBV2 to TRBJ2-4; 11 bases agree with TRBD2. V lost 1 base to trimming and J lost 0 bases; unmatched junction nucleotides: 2. Germline assignment: CDR1 SNHLY and CDR2 FYNNEI. The CDR3 runs to 17 residues. For the CDR3, the DNA is TGTGCCAGCAGTGAAGAGGGACTAGCGGTAGCCAAAAACATTCAGTACTTC. Translating gives CASSEEGLAVAKNIQYF.

The sample holds one count of this clone. V and J are TRBV7-9 and TRBJ1-4, with D hard to call. The CDR3 runs 14 residues. Germline CDR1 is SEHNR and CDR2 is FQNEAQ (reference sequence). Trimming left V 5 bases short and J 8 bases short, with 15 bases between. The CDR3 here is CASSPGGRLEKLFF. DNA of the CDR3: TGTGCCAGCAGCCCTGGAGGGCGGCTAGAAAAACTGTTTTTT.

This clone was seen a few times. The chain carries TRBV28 and TRBJ2-3; D may be TRBD2 (5 bases). Germline V CDR1 and CDR2: MDHEN, SYDVKM. Deletions cut 5 bases from V and 4 bases from J, with 16 bases between. This CDR3 is 15 amino acids long. CDR3 sequence (DNA): TGTGCCAGCAGTCGACTCAGCGGAACCCCAGATACGCAGTATTTT. This gives the protein CASSRLSGTPDTQYF.

The V gene is TRBV30, the J gene TRBJ1-5, with D maybe TRBD1 (6 bases). The CDR3 loop spans 13 amino acids. V lost 1 base to trimming and J lost 6 bases, with 10 bases between them. Germline-derived CDR1 and CDR2 are GTSNPN and SVGIG (reference sequence). The CDR3 here is CAWSGPGAQPQHF. The CDR3 nucleotides read TGTGCCTGGAGTGGGCCAGGGGCTCAGCCCCAGCATTTT.

V gene TRBV11-2 combines with J gene TRBJ1-3; 7 bases map to TRBD1. The CDR3 runs 14 residues. Germline CDR1 and CDR2: SGHAT and FQNNGV. The ends lost 5 bases at V and 3 bases at J; junction bases unmatched: 4. DNA of the CDR3: TGTGCCAGCAGCCTCTCAGGGGGTGGAAACACCATATATTTT. This sequence encodes CASSLSGGGNTIYF.

This sequence joins TRBV5-4 and TRBJ2-5, with D unclear. This CDR3 has 12 amino acids. Trimming pared 0 bases from V and 8 bases from J, leaving 8 bases between. Germline lookup yields CDR1 SGHNT and CDR2 YYREEE (reference sequence). The DNA for the CDR3 is TGTGCCAGCAGCTTGGCCGAGGAAACCCAGTACTTC. Translating it yields CASSLAEETQYF.

This chain's CDR3 is CASTNVERKTGELFF. In DNA form, the CDR3 reads TGCGCCAGCACCAACGTAGAGAGAAAAACCGGGGAGCTGTTTTTT. The chain uses TRBV10-2 and TRBJ2-2, with D unclear. The germline V and J ends were trimmed by 7 bases and 5 bases, with 17 bases remaining between them. This CDR3 has 15 residues. Germline CDR1 is WSHSY and CDR2 is SAAADI.

This chain uses TRBV6-5 with TRBJ1-3; tentatively, D is TRBD1 (5 bases). This CDR3 has 15 amino acids. Germline V CDR1 and CDR2: MNHEY, SVGAGI. The V gene lost 5 bases and the J gene lost 2 bases, with 13 bases spanning the gap. The CDR3 region is CASSQPGGPGNTIYF. DNA for the CDR3: TGTGCCAGCAGTCAGCCGGGGGGACCTGGAAACACCATATATTTT.